This TCR beta chain was captured in a study of vaccination and CD4 T cells after COVID-19. The wider study: Each participant underwent a two-dose regimen of either the BNT162b2 or the mRNA-1273 vaccine. Study results and limitations: In convalescent patients, 304 of 307 vaccine-specific clones were mono-reactive for SARS-CoV-2 spike.

Worth noting for this clonotype: Its antigen is currently unknown.

Treatment reported: roughly 11-day PBMC culture with coronavirus spike peptide pools or control peptides (ViraFEST assay). Isolation of CD4+ T cells by negative selection took place after roughly 10 days of culture. The study sequenced cultured CD4+ T cell DNA using the Oncomine TCR Beta short-read assay. In TCRdb, the PCR reads were re-called with MiXCR into one record per CDR3 protein. The data hold 13,000 or so distinct CDR3 sequences, with about three fifths observed a single time. CDR3 size: 16 residues. The source of this sequence is a human donor who had recovered from COVID-19. The sequencing input was CD4+ T cells from blood, cultured in vitro. The rearrangement uses TRBV21-1 and TRBJ2-7; TRBD1 was called by the table and not checked on the DNA. TRBV21-1 is described as a pseudogene. CDR3 nucleotides: TGTGCCAGCATCAGAGCTACCCGGGACAGGGGCTGGGAGCAGTACTTC. Translating gives CASIRATRDRGWEQYF.